Below, 5 T cell receptor beta chains from the same sample are listed, as sequenced in a study of blood T cell repertoires in COVID-19 (dated by TCRdb to the early 2020s). The library was built by means of the immunoSEQ multiplex PCR assay. The immuneACCESS repertoire file appears here via TCRdb, limited to in-frame rearrangements. These files lack a portion of the clones; in checked studies, under half of the deficit traces to unresolved V genes, and the cause of the others is not known. This sample comprises under 350,000 clones, around four fifths of them detected only once. Clones ranked in the top ten supply over 9% of the sample. The specimen was peripheral blood. The receptors stem from a woman aged 45-65 years who had recovered from COVID-19.

V gene TRBV7-2 combines with J gene TRBJ2-6; weak D call: TRBD2 (5 bases). The CDR3 sequence is 16 residues long. The V and J ends lost 2 bases and 2 bases respectively, with 10 bases between them. The germline V gene encodes CDR1 SGHTA and CDR2 FQGNSA. The CDR3 DNA sequence: TGTGCCAGCAGCTTATACTCGGGGACTGGGGCCAACGTCCTGACTTTC. Translating gives CASSLYSGTGANVLTF. Full variable domain (rest looked up from reference TRBV7-2 and TRBJ2-6): GAGVSQSPSNKVTEKGKDVELRCDPISGHTALYWYRQSLGQGLEFLIYFQGNSAPDKSGLPSDRFSAERTGGSVSTLTIQRTQQEDSAVYLCASSLYSGTGANVLTFGAGSRLTVL.

The chain carries TRBV7-3 and TRBJ1-1, with 9 nucleotides matching TRBD1. This CDR3 has 19 amino acids. Germline trimming cut 2 bases from V and 3 bases from J; bases unmatched to any gene: 16. Germline CDR1 SGHTA, CDR2 FQGTGA. As DNA, the CDR3 is TGTGCCAGCAGCTTACCCGGGGAGGCAACTAGGACAGGGGACACTGAAGCTTTCTTT. This codes for CASSLPGEATRTGDTEAFF.

The chain links TRBV4-1 to TRBJ2-7; 12 bases fit TRBD2. Germline V gives CDR1 MGHRA, CDR2 YSYEKL. The V and J ends lost 4 bases and 0 bases, in that order; junction bases with no gene match: 1. The length of the CDR3 is 15 residues. The CDR3 sequence: CASSLTSGSSYEQYF. DNA for the CDR3: TGCGCCAGCAGCCTGACTAGCGGGAGCTCCTACGAGCAGTACTTC.

This clone was recorded a few times. The chain carries TRBV5-1 and TRBJ2-1; 7 bases match TRBD2. Per the germline V gene, CDR1 is SGHRS and CDR2 is YFSETQ. The CDR3 consists of 13 residues. The ends lost 7 bases at V and 4 bases at J; junction bases unmatched: 5. DNA for the CDR3: TGCGCCAGCTCAAAGCGGGAATACAATGAGCAGTTCTTC. It yields the protein CASSKREYNEQFF.

The chain employs TRBV12-3 or TRBV12-4 and TRBJ2-2, with no clear D. The V and J ends lost 7 bases and 10 bases respectively, with 16 bases between them. The CDR3 has 13 amino acids. CDR3 in DNA: TGTGCCAGCACCCTAGGTCAGAGTCAGGAGCTGTTTTTT. Protein sequence: CASTLGQSQELFF.